The 18 T cell receptor beta chains below come from one sample, sequenced in a study of OX40 agonist ivuxolimab in advanced cancers. The method was immunoSEQ multiplex PCR; TCRdb's version includes in-frame clones alone and lacks a portion of them. The data contain some 80,000 clones, roughly 85% of them singletons. Sequencing used CD4+ or CD8+ T cells sorted from blood, obtained in a trial of the OX40 agonist ivuxolimab. Every receptor here comes from an adult with an advanced solid tumor such as melanoma, head and neck, liver or kidney cancer.

V and J are TRBV6-6 and TRBJ1-2; no firm D call. Trimming left V 5 bases short and J 5 bases short, with 15 bases between. Germline V gene lookup returns CDR1 MNHNY and CDR2 SVGAGI (reference sequence). There are 14 residues in the CDR3. The CDR3 spells CASSRRPDGYGYTF. The CDR3 DNA reads TGTGCCAGCAGTCGAAGACCAGACGGTTATGGCTACACCTTC.

Only a few counts were recorded for this clone. This chain uses TRBV27 with TRBJ2-7; D ambiguous. The CDR3 is 13 residues long. Looked up from germline, CDR1 is MNHEY and CDR2 is SMNVEV (reference sequence). With 3 bases removed from V and 7 bases from J, the gap between germline ends came to 13 bases. The CDR3 loop reads CASSFEAQTEQYF. CDR3 DNA sequence: TGTGCCAGCAGTTTCGAGGCGCAAACGGAGCAGTACTTC.

The rearrangement uses TRBV4-1 and TRBJ2-5; 10 nucleotides align to TRBD2. CDR1 MGHRA and CDR2 YSYEKL come from the germline V gene. Losses at the gene ends were 0 bases for V and 1 base for J; bases not matched to a gene: 2. This CDR3 is built from 16 residues. CDR3 coding DNA: TGCGCCAGCAGCCAAGAGCTAGCGGGGGTCCAAGAGACCCAGTACTTC. Its protein is CASSQELAGVQETQYF.

The CDR3 region has the DNA TGTGCCAGTAGTAGTCCGCGGGGTGATTGGGATGAAAAACTGTTTTTT. This translates into CASSSPRGDWDEKLFF. The rearrangement joins TRBV19 to TRBJ1-4; no definite D call. CDR3 length equals 16 residues. Trimming cost V 4 bases and J 6 bases, with 18 bases left between them. CDR1 is LNHDA and CDR2 is SQIVND in the germline V gene (reference sequence).

V and J are TRBV30 and TRBJ2-7; the D is unclear. The germline gives CDR1 GTSNPN, CDR2 SVGIG (reference sequence). The CDR3 is 14 amino acids. Trimming cost V 5 bases and J 2 bases, with 16 bases left between them. The DNA of the CDR3 is TGTGCCTGGTCTCCCGTAAAAGGTCCCTACGAGCAGTACTTC. It specifies CAWSPVKGPYEQYF.

CDR3: CASSLTFTGTGLSGANVLTF. The CDR3 region has the DNA TGCGCCAGCAGCCTTACCTTCACCGGGACAGGCCTCTCTGGGGCCAACGTCCTGACTTTC. The chain uses TRBV5-1 and TRBJ2-6, with 8 bases aligning to TRBD1. Germline V gene sequence: CDR1 SGHRS, CDR2 YFSETQ. This CDR3 contains 20 residues. V was clipped by 4 bases and J by 0 bases; unmatched bases: 15.

This clone was counted once. This sequence joins TRBV11-1 and TRBJ2-2; the D is unclear. V dropped 2 bases and J dropped 5 bases, with 12 bases sitting between them. The CDR3 is 15 residues long. From germline, CDR1 is SGHAT and CDR2 FQDESV (reference sequence). The CDR3 coding sequence is TGTGCCAGCAGCTTATGGGGTAAAGGGACCGGGGAGCTGTTTTTT. It translates to CASSLWGKGTGELFF.

The V gene is TRBV4-3, the J gene TRBJ1-3; 8 nucleotides agree with TRBD1. Germline loops: CDR1 LGHNA, CDR2 YSLEER. This CDR3 has 15 amino acids. The ends lost 3 bases at V and 1 base at J; junction bases unmatched: 2. The CDR3 DNA sequence: TGCGCCAGCAGCCAGGACAGGGTGTCTGGAAACACCATATATTTT. As protein: CASSQDRVSGNTIYF.

The V gene is TRBV4-3, the J gene TRBJ2-3, with D possibly being TRBD1 or TRBD2 (5 bases each). Trimming removed 0 bases from V and 4 bases from J, with 17 bases in between. Germline assignment: CDR1 LGHNA and CDR2 YSLEER. The CDR3 contains 17 residues. CDR3 region: CASSQEYRGPPADTQYF. DNA of the CDR3: TGCGCCAGCAGCCAAGAGTATCGGGGCCCCCCGGCAGATACGCAGTATTTT.

This chain uses TRBV11-2 with TRBJ2-3; maybe TRBD2 (6 bases). V was clipped by 2 bases and J by 7 bases, with 16 bases between them. Germline-derived CDR1 and CDR2 are SGHAT and FQNNGV. CDR3 size: 15 residues. The CDR3 coding sequence is TGTGCCAGCAGCTTAATTGCTAGCGCCGGAAATACGCAGTATTTT. Residues: CASSLIASAGNTQYF.

CDR3 in DNA: TGTGCCAGCAGCCCTGACGCTTCCACTGAAGCTTTCTTT. Protein sequence: CASSPDASTEAFF. The rearrangement uses TRBV4-2 and TRBJ1-1; no firm D call. The germline V gene has CDR1 LGHNA and CDR2 YNFKEQ. The V end lost 4 bases, the J end lost 4 bases, and 10 bases lay between the germline ends. The length of the CDR3 is 13 residues.

V usage is TRBV23-1 and J usage is TRBJ1-5, with D perhaps TRBD1 (5 bases). TRBV23-1 is placed among ORFs of uncertain function. Deletions cut 6 bases from V and 6 bases from J, with 24 bases between. The CDR3 is made up of 17 amino acids. The CDR3 loop is CASSRRNWTSPGQPQHF. In nucleotides, the CDR3 is TGCGCCAGCAGCCGAAGGAACTGGACAAGCCCAGGTCAGCCCCAGCATTTT.

This chain joins TRBV6-5 and TRBJ2-7; the match to TRBD1 covers 8 bases. Germline CDR1 is MNHEY and CDR2 is SVGAGI. V was clipped by 2 bases and J by 6 bases; unmatched bases: 9. This CDR3 region has 15 residues. The CDR3 DNA reads TGTGCCAGCAGTTACAGTCAGGGGGCGCCGGGCGAGCAGTACTTC. As protein: CASSYSQGAPGEQYF.

The chain uses TRBV7-2 and TRBJ2-5, with a possible D match to TRBD1 (5 bases). Germline assignment: CDR1 SGHTA and CDR2 FQGNSA. V lost 5 bases to trimming and J lost 7 bases, with 17 bases between them. The CDR3 runs 14 residues. The DNA of the CDR3 is TGTGCCAGCAGCCCTGGGTCAGGGCCCGGGACCCAGTACTTC. It codes for CASSPGSGPGTQYF.

The chain is built from TRBV19 and TRBJ1-2, with a tentative D call TRBD1 (6 bases). This CDR3 contains 15 residues. Between the trimmed V and J ends, which lost 3 bases and 2 bases, there was a span of 13 bases. The germline V gene has CDR1 LNHDA and CDR2 SQIVND (reference sequence). CDR3 nucleotide sequence: TGTGCCAGTAGTATTAACAGGGTCTCCAACTATGGCTACACCTTC. It translates to CASSINRVSNYGYTF.

The V call is TRBV5-4, the J call TRBJ1-2, with D perhaps matching TRBD1 (5 bases). In germline, CDR1 is SGHNT, CDR2 YYREEE (reference sequence). The CDR3 has 16 amino acids. Trimming left V 4 bases short and J 3 bases short, with 19 bases between. CDR3 sequence (DNA): TGTGCCAGCAGCAAAGAGGGTGGGACCGTGCACTATGGCTACACCTTC. Its protein is CASSKEGGTVHYGYTF.

This rearrangement joins TRBV7-3 to TRBJ2-5; the D is unclear. Germline values: CDR1 SGHTA, CDR2 FQGTGA. Trimming left V 0 bases short and J 3 bases short, with 14 bases between. There are 16 residues in the CDR3. The CDR3 spells CASSLTGGVTEETQYF. In DNA form, the CDR3 reads TGTGCCAGCAGCTTAACCGGTGGAGTCACCGAAGAGACCCAGTACTTC.

The rearrangement joins TRBV6-1 to TRBJ1-2, with D perhaps matching TRBD1 (5 bases). V lost 1 base and J 3 bases, leaving 6 bases between the germline ends. The CDR3 runs to 13 residues. Germline V gives CDR1 MNHNS, CDR2 SASEGT. DNA of the CDR3: TGTGCCAGCAGTGAAGGAGGGGACTATGGCTACACCTTC. As protein: CASSEGGDYGYTF.